Listed here are 27 T cell receptor beta chains from one sample, sequenced in a study of T-cell memory formation after mild COVID-19. Via MiXCR, TCRdb re-called the 5' RACE reads, giving one row per CDR3 protein. The table records 300,000 to 350,000 distinct CDR3 sequences, roughly 19% of them present only once. The specimen sequenced was PBMCs or a T cell subset sorted from them (not recorded which). The source is a man between 18 and 29 years old who had mild COVID-19 (a few samples of this study predate the infection). Cell type and time point are not known.

This chain connects TRBV6-5 to TRBJ2-1; D gene ambiguous. The germline V and J ends were trimmed by 6 bases and 5 bases, with 11 bases remaining between them. Looked up from germline, CDR1 is MNHEY and CDR2 is SVGAGI. CDR3 length equals 13 residues. The CDR3 DNA sequence: TGTGCCAGCAGCCACCGGGCTCACAATGAGCAGTTCTTC. Amino acid sequence: CASSHRAHNEQFF.

This clonotype was recorded at least ten times. V gene TRBV6-1 combines with J gene TRBJ2-7; TRBD2 agrees at 9 bases. V was clipped by 10 bases and J by 3 bases; unmatched bases: 7. CDR1 MNHNS and CDR2 SASEGT come from the germline V gene. The CDR3 runs to 13 residues. CDR3 amino acids: CATNSGGFYEQYV. In DNA, the CDR3 is TGTGCCACCAACAGCGGGGGGTTCTACGAGCAGTACGTC.

V gene TRBV24-1 combines with J gene TRBJ1-4; D gene unclear. Per the germline V gene, CDR1 is KGHDR and CDR2 is SFDVKD. V gave up 7 bases and J gave up 0 bases, with 20 bases separating them. The CDR3 sequence is 18 residues long. In nucleotides, the CDR3 is TGTGCCACCAGGGACCGACCGGAGAGACGAACAACTAATGAAAAACTGTTTTTT. Protein: CATRDRPERRTTNEKLFF.

This clonotype was seen only a few times. CDR3 bases: TGCAGCTTATTCCAGGGTAACTATGGCTACACCTTC. Its protein product is CSLFQGNYGYTF. This chain connects TRBV29-1 to TRBJ1-2, with D perhaps TRBD1 (5 bases). This CDR3 region has 12 residues. V lost 8 bases and J 1 base, leaving 11 bases between the germline ends. CDR1 and CDR2 from the germline V gene are SQVTM and ANQGSEA. Combining the CDR3 with reference TRBV29-1 and TRBJ1-2 gives the whole variable domain SAVISQKPSRDICQRGTSLTIQCQVDSQVTMMFWYRQQPGQSLTLIATANQGSEATYESGFVIDKFPISRPNLTFSTLTVSNMSPEDSSIYLCSLFQGNYGYTFGSGTRLTVV.

This clonotype was detected only a few times. The gene calls are TRBV2 and TRBJ1-5; the D is unclear. V was cut by 4 bases and J by 6 bases, with 7 bases left in between. Germline CDR1 SNHLY, CDR2 FYNNEI. The CDR3 loop spans 12 amino acids. This chain's CDR3 is CASSAVGQPQHF. The CDR3 nucleotides are TGTGCCAGCAGTGCCGTGGGTCAGCCCCAGCATTTT.

The chain combines TRBV20-1 with TRBJ2-7; D is unresolved. The V gene lost 1 base and the J gene lost 6 bases, with 13 bases spanning the gap. The CDR3 spans 13 residues. Germline V gene lookup returns CDR1 DFQATT and CDR2 SNEGSKA (reference sequence). CDR3 sequence reads: CSARVPVRGEQYV. The DNA for the CDR3 is TGCAGTGCTAGAGTCCCGGTCCGCGGCGAGCAGTACGTC.

This sequence joins TRBV12-3 or TRBV12-4 and TRBJ2-7, with a tentative D call TRBD2 (6 bases). V lost 10 bases and J 2 bases, leaving 12 bases between the germline ends. The CDR3 has 12 residues. The CDR3 DNA reads as TGTGCCACCCGGGACTTAACCTACGAGCAGTACTTC. This gives the protein CATRDLTYEQYF.

In this sample, this clonotype turned up a few times. V is TRBV10-3 and J is TRBJ1-1; D might be TRBD1 (5 bases). The germline V and J ends were trimmed by 6 bases and 0 bases, with 8 bases remaining between them. The length of the CDR3 is 13 residues. Per germline, CDR1 ENHRY and CDR2 SYGVKD. The CDR3 is CAIRGPLNTEAFF. CDR3 nucleotide sequence: TGTGCCATCAGGGGGCCGCTGAACACTGAAGCTTTCTTT.

This clonotype appeared a few times. The chain links TRBV7-9 to TRBJ1-2; D might be TRBD1 (5 bases). The CDR3 is made up of 13 amino acids. V lost 6 bases to trimming and J lost 7 bases, with 15 bases between them. CDR1 SEHNR and CDR2 FQNEAQ come from the germline V gene (reference sequence). CDR3 coding DNA: TGTGCCAGCAGTCGACAGCCTCGGGGTGGCTACACCTTC. Its translation: CASSRQPRGGYTF. Combining the CDR3 with reference TRBV7-9 and TRBJ1-2 gives the whole variable domain DTGVSQNPRHKITKRGQNVTFRCDPISEHNRLYWYRQTLGQGPEFLTYFQNEAQLEKSRLLSDRFSAERPKGSFSTLEIQRTEQGDSAMYLCASSRQPRGGYTFGSGTRLTVV.

The chain uses TRBV4-3 and TRBJ2-1; weak D call: TRBD2 (7 bases). This CDR3 region has 15 residues. Germline V gives CDR1 LGHNA, CDR2 YSLEER. V lost 1 base, J lost 7 bases, and 14 bases lay in between. DNA for the CDR3: TGCGCCAGCAGCCAAGGGGGGGGCCCTGGGAATGAGCAGTTCTTC. Amino acid sequence: CASSQGGGPGNEQFF.

This chain uses TRBV2 with TRBJ1-2, with D unclear. CDR1 SNHLY and CDR2 FYNNEI come from the germline V gene. Deletions cut 2 bases from V and 6 bases from J, with 13 bases between. The CDR3 spans 14 residues. CDR3 nucleotide sequence: TGTGCCAGCAGTGAACAAGCCAGCCCTAATGGCTACACCTTC. Translation gives CASSEQASPNGYTF.

The genes are TRBV7-3 and TRBJ1-1, with 7 bases fitting TRBD1. The CDR3 has 13 residues. Germline CDR1 and CDR2: SGHTA and FQGTGA. V was pared by 6 bases and J by 1 base, with 2 bases of the junction left unmatched. In nucleotides, the CDR3 is TGTGCCAGCAGGGGACAGCCGAACACTGAAGCTTTCTTT. It yields the protein CASRGQPNTEAFF.

CDR3 nucleotide sequence: TGCGCCAGCAGCCTCGGGGGGACAGGGTATGGCGAGCAGTACTTC. Protein sequence: CASSLGGTGYGEQYF. The gene calls are TRBV5-1 and TRBJ2-7; 9 bases are a match to TRBD1. The junction had 11 bases not matched to a gene; V was cut back by 4 bases and J by 6 bases. The CDR3 extends over 15 amino acids. Per germline, CDR1 SGHRS and CDR2 YFSETQ.

This clonotype was seen more than once but under ten times. The chain couples TRBV18 to TRBJ1-1; 7 nucleotides line up with TRBD1. CDR3 length: 17 amino acids. CDR1 KGHSH and CDR2 LQKENI come from the germline V gene. V trimming: 1 base; J trimming: 3 bases; junction bases outside the gene matches: 11. The CDR3 bases are TGTGCCAGCTCACCACAGACAGGGAGGATATCGGACACTGAAGCTTTCTTT. This gives the protein CASSPQTGRISDTEAFF.

V is TRBV25-1 and J is TRBJ2-2, with D tentatively TRBD1 (6 bases). V lost 3 bases, J lost 1 base, and 18 bases lay in between. The CDR3 is made up of 18 amino acids. Germline V gene lookup returns CDR1 MGHDK and CDR2 SYGVNS. The CDR3 DNA is TGTGCCAGCAGTGACTTTTTCCCACAGGGCGGGAACACCGGGGAGCTGTTTTTT. It translates to CASSDFFPQGGNTGELFF.

This sequence joins TRBV20-1 and TRBJ1-1; 8 positions match TRBD1. Germline loops: CDR1 DFQATT, CDR2 SNEGSKA (reference sequence). This CDR3 is built from 13 residues. V lost 3 bases and J lost 8; bases outside the gene matches: 8. In nucleotides, the CDR3 is TGCAGTGCTAGGAAGACAGGGGAGGAAGAAGCTTTCTTT. This sequence encodes CSARKTGEEEAFF.

This clonotype was counted a single time. The chain joins TRBV3-1 to TRBJ1-6; D may be TRBD1 (6 bases). V lost 4 bases and J lost 13, with 14 bases in between. This CDR3 is built from 13 residues. Germline V gene lookup returns CDR1 LGHDT and CDR2 YNNKEL (reference sequence). DNA for the CDR3: TGTGCCAGCAGCCCGGGACAAGGAACGCCCCTCCACTTT. This gives the protein CASSPGQGTPLHF. Supplemented by reference TRBV3-1 and TRBJ1-6, the full variable domain reads DTAVSQTPKYLVTQMGNDKSIKCEQNLGHDTMYWYKQDSKKFLKIMFSYNNKELIINETVPNRFSPKSPDKAHLNLHINSLELGDSAVYFCASSPGQGTPLHFGNGTRLTVT.

The rearrangement joins TRBV20-1 to TRBJ1-1; D call uncertain. Trimming stripped 3 bases from V and 4 bases from J, with 9 bases between. The CDR3 has 12 residues. Germline V gene sequence: CDR1 DFQATT, CDR2 SNEGSKA (reference sequence). DNA of the CDR3: TGCAGTGCTAGTAAGGGCCTCACTGAAGCTTTCTTT. Protein sequence: CSASKGLTEAFF.

The sample holds a few counts of this clonotype. V gene TRBV25-1 combines with J gene TRBJ2-7, with 8 bases identical to TRBD1. This CDR3 comprises 15 residues. With V trimmed by 4 bases and J by 4 bases, 9 bases remained unmatched. CDR1 and CDR2 (germline): MGHDK, SYGVNS. This CDR3 is CASSALRTGNYEQYF. The CDR3 DNA sequence: TGTGCCAGCAGTGCCCTTAGGACAGGGAATTACGAGCAGTACTTC.

This clonotype was seen only a few times. The chain carries TRBV11-2 and TRBJ1-1; D is undetermined. The CDR3 extends over 16 amino acids. Germline CDR1 is SGHAT and CDR2 is FQNNGV. V was shortened by 0 bases and J by 3 bases, with 14 bases between the two germline ends. The CDR3 loop reads CASSLDRRGRDTEAFF. CDR3 in DNA: TGTGCCAGCAGCTTAGATCGCCGAGGGAGGGACACTGAAGCTTTCTTT.

The rearrangement joins TRBV6-5 to TRBJ1-1, with unresolved D. The V end was cut by 6 bases, the J end by 0 bases, with 8 bases between. The CDR3 is 13 residues long. Germline assignment: CDR1 MNHEY and CDR2 SVGAGI. In nucleotides, the CDR3 is TGTGCCAGCAGAAGGGTGATGAACACTGAAGCTTTCTTT. Translated: CASRRVMNTEAFF.

V gene TRBV7-2 combines with J gene TRBJ2-4, with a weak D call TRBD2 (5 bases). With 5 bases removed from V and 5 bases from J, the gap between germline ends came to 16 bases. Germline-derived CDR1 and CDR2 are SGHTA and FQGNSA. This CDR3 has 15 residues. DNA of the CDR3: TGTGCCAGCAGCCCCCGAGTTGGCGGGCAAAACATTCAGTACTTC. This gives the protein CASSPRVGGQNIQYF.

There are a few counts of this clonotype. The chain recombines TRBV21-1 with TRBJ2-1; the D call in the table, TRBD1, was not verified against the DNA. TRBV21-1 is a pseudogene locus. This CDR3 region has 13 residues. DNA of the CDR3: TGTGCCAGCAGCAAAGGGCGGGGGAATGAGCAGTTCTTC. This translates into CASSKGRGNEQFF.

The chain carries TRBV7-9 and TRBJ1-4; 9 bases are shared with TRBD1. Per germline, CDR1 SEHNR and CDR2 FQNEAQ (reference sequence). The CDR3 runs to 15 residues. V trimming: 5 bases; J trimming: 8 bases; junction bases outside the gene matches: 9. DNA of the CDR3: TGTGCCAGCAGCGCCCGGGACAGGGCCGGGGAAAAACTGTTTTTT. Translating gives CASSARDRAGEKLFF.

The chain has TRBV5-1 and TRBJ2-5; 7 positions agree with TRBD2. The CDR3 is 16 residues long. V lost 0 bases and J lost 5; bases outside the gene matches: 10. Per germline, CDR1 SGHRS and CDR2 YFSETQ. The CDR3 here is CASSLEGPTGGETQYF. The CDR3 DNA reads TGCGCCAGCAGCTTGGAGGGTCCCACGGGAGGTGAGACCCAGTACTTC.

This clonotype appeared a few times. The chain employs TRBV5-1 and TRBJ2-5; D unclear. Germline V gene sequence: CDR1 SGHRS, CDR2 YFSETQ. Trimming took 3 bases from V and 0 from J, leaving 15 bases between them. The CDR3 length is 16 residues. The CDR3 here is CASSSGPTDYQETQYF. As DNA, the CDR3 is TGCGCCAGCAGCTCCGGACCCACCGATTACCAAGAGACCCAGTACTTC.

This clonotype was seen a handful of times. The chain carries TRBV10-1 and TRBJ2-7; D unclear. This CDR3 has 13 residues. V lost 4 bases and J 2 bases, leaving 9 bases between the germline ends. Germline CDR1 WNHNN, CDR2 SYGVQD (reference sequence). The CDR3 DNA sequence: TGCGCCAGCAGTGTGGGCAAAACCTACGAGCAGTACTTC. Its protein product is CASSVGKTYEQYF.